This entry concerns a single T cell receptor beta chain. The CDR3 consists of 11 residues. Germline values: CDR1 GTSNPN, CDR2 SVGIG (reference sequence). Unique molecular identifiers were built into the TCRbeta library. TCRdb re-derived calls from the PCR reads in MiXCR, one entry per CDR3 protein. This sample has about 360,000 distinct CDR3 sequences, with about 14% found just once. This sample is drawn from a study of T-cell reconstitution after alpha-beta-depleted transplantation in children. The sample was PBMCs, taken from the stem cell graft. The chain couples TRBV30 to TRBJ2-1, with a possible D match to TRBD2 (6 bases). This receptor was identified in a human donor who donated a stem cell graft to a child with Fanconi anemia. The CDR3 sequence is CAAGLNNEQFF. CDR3 coding DNA: TGTGCTGCGGGACTCAACAATGAGCAGTTCTTC.